This T cell receptor (beta chain) was identified during a study of control samples from healthy donors and cancer patients. This clone showed up just once. The CDR3 has 13 amino acids. Germline V lookup: CDR1 MDHEN, CDR2 SYDVKM. V lost 8 bases and J 4 bases, leaving 14 bases between the germline ends. Clones were sequenced by immunoSEQ multiplex PCR, and TCRdb holds only the in-frame ones, with some missing. The data contain about 92,000 clones, more than 75% of them singletons. The rearrangement links TRBV28 to TRBJ2-5; tentatively, D is TRBD2 (5 bases). The clonotype was recovered from a woman between 55 and 75 years old in good health. The sample taken for sequencing was blood. For the CDR3, the DNA is TGTGCCAGCCGATGGCCCGGGATAGAGACCCAGTACTTC. As protein: CASRWPGIETQYF.